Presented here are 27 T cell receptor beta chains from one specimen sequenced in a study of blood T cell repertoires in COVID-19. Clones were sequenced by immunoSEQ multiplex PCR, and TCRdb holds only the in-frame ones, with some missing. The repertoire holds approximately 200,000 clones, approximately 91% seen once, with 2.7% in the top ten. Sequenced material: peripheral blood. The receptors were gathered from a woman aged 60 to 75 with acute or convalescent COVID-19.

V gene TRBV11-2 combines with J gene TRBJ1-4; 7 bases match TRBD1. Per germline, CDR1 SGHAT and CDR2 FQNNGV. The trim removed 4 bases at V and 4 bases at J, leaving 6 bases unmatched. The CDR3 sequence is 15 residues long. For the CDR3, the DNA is TGTGCCAGCAGCTCCCAAGGGGGCCTTAATGAAAAACTGTTTTTT. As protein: CASSSQGGLNEKLFF.

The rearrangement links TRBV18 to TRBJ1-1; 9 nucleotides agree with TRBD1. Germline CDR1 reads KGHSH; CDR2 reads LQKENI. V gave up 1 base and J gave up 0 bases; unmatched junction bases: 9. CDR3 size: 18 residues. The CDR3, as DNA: TGTGCCAGCTCACCACAAGAGACAGGGGGGTCCATGAACACTGAAGCTTTCTTT. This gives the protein CASSPQETGGSMNTEAFF.

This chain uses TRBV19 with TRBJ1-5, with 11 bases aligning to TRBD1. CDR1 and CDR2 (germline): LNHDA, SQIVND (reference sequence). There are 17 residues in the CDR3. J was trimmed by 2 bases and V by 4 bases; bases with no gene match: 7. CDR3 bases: TGTGCCAGTAGTAGGGGGACAGGGGGTTGGGGCAATCAGCCCCAGCATTTT. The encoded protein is CASSRGTGGWGNQPQHF. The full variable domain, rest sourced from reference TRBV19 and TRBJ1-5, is DGGITQSPKYLFRKEGQNVTLSCEQNLNHDAMYWYRQDPGQGLRLIYYSQIVNDFQKGDIAEGYSVSREKKESFPLTVTSAQKNPTAFYLCASSRGTGGWGNQPQHFGDGTRLSIL.

The CDR3 nucleotides read TGTGCCAGCAGTGAATACTTAGGGGGCAGAGGCTACACCTTC. Protein sequence: CASSEYLGGRGYTF. V gene TRBV25-1 combines with J gene TRBJ1-2, with 7 bases matching TRBD1. Germline V CDR1 and CDR2: MGHDK, SYGVNS. J gave up 8 bases and V 0 bases, and 6 bases lay outside the gene matches. The CDR3 extends over 14 amino acids.

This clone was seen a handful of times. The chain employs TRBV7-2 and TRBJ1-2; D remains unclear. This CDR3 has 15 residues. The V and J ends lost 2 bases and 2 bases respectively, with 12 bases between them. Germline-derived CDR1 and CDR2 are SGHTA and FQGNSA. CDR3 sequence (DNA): TGTGCCAGCAGCTTACAGGTGCTGGTGAACTATGGCTACACCTTC. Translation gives CASSLQVLVNYGYTF. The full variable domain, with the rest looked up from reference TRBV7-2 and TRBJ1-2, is GAGVSQSPSNKVTEKGKDVELRCDPISGHTALYWYRQSLGQGLEFLIYFQGNSAPDKSGLPSDRFSAERTGGSVSTLTIQRTQQEDSAVYLCASSLQVLVNYGYTFGSGTRLTVV.

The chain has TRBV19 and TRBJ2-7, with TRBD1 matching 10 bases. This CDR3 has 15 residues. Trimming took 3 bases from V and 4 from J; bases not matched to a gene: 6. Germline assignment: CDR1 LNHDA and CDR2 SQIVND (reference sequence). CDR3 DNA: TGTGCCAGTAGTATCGACAGGGGGCAGGTGTACGAGCAGTACTTC. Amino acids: CASSIDRGQVYEQYF.

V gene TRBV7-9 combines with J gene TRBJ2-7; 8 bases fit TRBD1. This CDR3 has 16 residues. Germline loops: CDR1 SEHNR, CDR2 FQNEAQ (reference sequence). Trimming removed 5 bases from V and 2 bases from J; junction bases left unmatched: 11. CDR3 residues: CASSPRTGIPPYEQYF. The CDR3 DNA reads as TGTGCCAGCAGCCCTCGGACAGGGATCCCTCCCTACGAGCAGTACTTC.

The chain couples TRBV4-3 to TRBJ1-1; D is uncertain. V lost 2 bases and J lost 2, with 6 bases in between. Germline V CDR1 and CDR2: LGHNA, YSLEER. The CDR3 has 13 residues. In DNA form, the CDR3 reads TGCGCCAGCAGCCAACGGTACAACACTGAAGCTTTCTTT. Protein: CASSQRYNTEAFF.

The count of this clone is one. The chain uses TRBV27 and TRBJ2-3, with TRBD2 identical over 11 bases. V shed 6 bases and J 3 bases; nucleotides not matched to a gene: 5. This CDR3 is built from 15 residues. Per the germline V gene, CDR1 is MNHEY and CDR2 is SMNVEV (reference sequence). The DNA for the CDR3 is TGTGCCAGCAGGCGACTAGCGGGATCGACAGATACGCAGTATTTT. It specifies CASRRLAGSTDTQYF.

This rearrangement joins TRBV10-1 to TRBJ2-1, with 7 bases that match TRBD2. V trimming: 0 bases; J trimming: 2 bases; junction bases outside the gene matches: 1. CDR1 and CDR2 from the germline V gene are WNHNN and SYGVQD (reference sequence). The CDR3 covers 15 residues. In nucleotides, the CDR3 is TGCGCCAGCAGTGAGTCTGCGGGAGCCTACAATGAGCAGTTCTTC. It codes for CASSESAGAYNEQFF.

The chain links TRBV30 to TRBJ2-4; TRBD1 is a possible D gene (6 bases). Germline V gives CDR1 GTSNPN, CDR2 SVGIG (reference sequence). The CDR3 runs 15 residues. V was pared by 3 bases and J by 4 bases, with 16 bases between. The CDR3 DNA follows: TGTGCCTGGAGCCAAGATCTAGGGACAAAAAACATTCAGTACTTC. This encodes CAWSQDLGTKNIQYF.

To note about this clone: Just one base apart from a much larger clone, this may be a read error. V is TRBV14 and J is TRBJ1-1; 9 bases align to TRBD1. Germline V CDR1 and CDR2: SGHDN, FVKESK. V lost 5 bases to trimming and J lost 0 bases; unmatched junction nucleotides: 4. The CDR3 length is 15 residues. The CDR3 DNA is TGTGCCAGCAGCACCCGGACAGGGGTGAACACTGAAGCTTTCTTT. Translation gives CASSTRTGVNTEAFF.

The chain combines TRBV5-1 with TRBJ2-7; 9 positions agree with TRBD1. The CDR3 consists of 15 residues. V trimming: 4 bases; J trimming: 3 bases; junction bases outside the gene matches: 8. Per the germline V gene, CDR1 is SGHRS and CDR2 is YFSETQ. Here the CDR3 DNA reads TGCGCCAGCAGCAGAGGCGGGACAGGGATCTACGAGCAGTACTTC. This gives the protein CASSRGGTGIYEQYF.

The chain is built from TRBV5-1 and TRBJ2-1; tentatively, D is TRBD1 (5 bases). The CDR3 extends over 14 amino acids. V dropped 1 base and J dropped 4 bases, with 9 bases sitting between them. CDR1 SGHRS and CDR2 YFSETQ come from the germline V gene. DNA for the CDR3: TGCGCCAGCAGCTTGCTAGGGGATTACAATGAGCAGTTCTTC. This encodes CASSLLGDYNEQFF.

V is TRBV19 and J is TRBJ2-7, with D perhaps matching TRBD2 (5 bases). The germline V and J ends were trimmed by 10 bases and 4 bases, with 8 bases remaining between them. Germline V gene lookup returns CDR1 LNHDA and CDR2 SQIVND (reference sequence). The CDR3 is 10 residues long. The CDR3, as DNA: TGTGCCATTCTAGCATACGAGCAGTACTTC. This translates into CAILAYEQYF. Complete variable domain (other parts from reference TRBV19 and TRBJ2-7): DGGITQSPKYLFRKEGQNVTLSCEQNLNHDAMYWYRQDPGQGLRLIYYSQIVNDFQKGDIAEGYSVSREKKESFPLTVTSAQKNPTAFYLCAILAYEQYFGPGTRLTVT.

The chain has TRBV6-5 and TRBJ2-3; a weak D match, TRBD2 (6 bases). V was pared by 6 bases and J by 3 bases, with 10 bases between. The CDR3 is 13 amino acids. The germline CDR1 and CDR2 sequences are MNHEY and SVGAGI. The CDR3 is CASREGFTDTQYF. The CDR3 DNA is TGTGCCAGCAGGGAGGGCTTTACAGATACGCAGTATTTT.

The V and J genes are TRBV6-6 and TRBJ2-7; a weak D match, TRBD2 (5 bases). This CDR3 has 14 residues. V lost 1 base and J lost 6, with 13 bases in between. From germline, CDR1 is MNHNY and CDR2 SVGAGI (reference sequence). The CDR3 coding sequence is TGTGCCAGCAGTTACTTCTCTAGCTCGGCCGAGCAGTACTTC. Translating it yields CASSYFSSSAEQYF.

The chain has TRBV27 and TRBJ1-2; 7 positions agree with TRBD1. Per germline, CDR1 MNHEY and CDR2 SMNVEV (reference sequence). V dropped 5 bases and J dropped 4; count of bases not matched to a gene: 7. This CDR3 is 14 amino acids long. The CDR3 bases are TGTGCCAGCAGTACCTGGACAGGTTCCTATGGCTACACCTTC. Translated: CASSTWTGSYGYTF.

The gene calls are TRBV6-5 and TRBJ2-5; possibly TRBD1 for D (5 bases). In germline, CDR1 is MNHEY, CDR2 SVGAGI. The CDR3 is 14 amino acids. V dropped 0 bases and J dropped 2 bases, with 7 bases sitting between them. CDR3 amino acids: CASSYSQGQETQYF. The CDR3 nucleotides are TGTGCCAGCAGTTACTCGCAGGGTCAAGAGACCCAGTACTTC.

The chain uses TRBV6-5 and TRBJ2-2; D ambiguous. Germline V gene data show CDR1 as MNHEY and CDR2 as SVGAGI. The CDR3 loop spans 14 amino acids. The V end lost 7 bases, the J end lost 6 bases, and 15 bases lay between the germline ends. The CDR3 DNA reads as TGTGCCAGCAACCGCGGAAGTGGCGCCGGGGAGCTGTTTTTT. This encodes CASNRGSGAGELFF.

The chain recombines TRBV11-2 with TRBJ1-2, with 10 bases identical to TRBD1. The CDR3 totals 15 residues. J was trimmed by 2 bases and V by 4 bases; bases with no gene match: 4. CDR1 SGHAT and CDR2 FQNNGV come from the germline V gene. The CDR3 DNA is TGTGCCAGCAGCTCCTGGACAGGGGGGAACTATGGCTACACCTTC. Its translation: CASSSWTGGNYGYTF.

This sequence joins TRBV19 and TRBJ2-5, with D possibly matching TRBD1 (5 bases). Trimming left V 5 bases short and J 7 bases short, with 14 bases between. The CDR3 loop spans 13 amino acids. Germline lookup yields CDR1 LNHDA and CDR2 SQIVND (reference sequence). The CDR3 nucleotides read TGTGCCAGTAGTGGGGCCTCTGGCTCGACCCAGTACTTC. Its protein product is CASSGASGSTQYF.

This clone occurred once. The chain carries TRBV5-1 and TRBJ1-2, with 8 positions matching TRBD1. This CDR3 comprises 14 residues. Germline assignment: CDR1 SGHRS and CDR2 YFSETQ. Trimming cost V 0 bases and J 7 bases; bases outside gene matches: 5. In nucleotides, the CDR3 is TGCGCCAGCAGCTTGGCGGACAGGGTAACTGGCTACACCTTC. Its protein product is CASSLADRVTGYTF.

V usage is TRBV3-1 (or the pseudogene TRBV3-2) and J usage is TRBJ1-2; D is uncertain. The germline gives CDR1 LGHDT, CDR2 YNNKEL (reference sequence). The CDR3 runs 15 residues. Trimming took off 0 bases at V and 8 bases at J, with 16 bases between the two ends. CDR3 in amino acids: CASSQDLGPPEGYTF. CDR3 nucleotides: TGTGCCAGCAGCCAAGATCTCGGCCCGCCGGAGGGCTACACCTTC.

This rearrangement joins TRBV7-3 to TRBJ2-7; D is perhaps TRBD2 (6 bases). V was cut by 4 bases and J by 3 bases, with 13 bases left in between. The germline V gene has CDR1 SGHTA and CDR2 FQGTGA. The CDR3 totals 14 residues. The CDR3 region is CASSSPQDYYEQYF. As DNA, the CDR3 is TGTGCCAGCAGCTCCCCCCAGGACTACTACGAGCAGTACTTC.

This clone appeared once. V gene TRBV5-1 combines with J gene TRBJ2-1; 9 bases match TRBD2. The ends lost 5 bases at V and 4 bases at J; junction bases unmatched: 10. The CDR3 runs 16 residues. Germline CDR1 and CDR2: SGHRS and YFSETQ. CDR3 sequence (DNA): TGCGCCAGCAGTAACGGCGGGAGGGCCTCATACAATGAGCAGTTCTTC. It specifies CASSNGGRASYNEQFF. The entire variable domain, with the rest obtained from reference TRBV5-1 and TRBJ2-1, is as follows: KAGVTQTPRYLIKTRGQQVTLSCSPISGHRSVSWYQQTPGQGLQFLFEYFSETQRNKGNFPGRFSGRQFSNSRSEMNVSTLELGDSALYLCASSNGGRASYNEQFFGPGTRLTVL.

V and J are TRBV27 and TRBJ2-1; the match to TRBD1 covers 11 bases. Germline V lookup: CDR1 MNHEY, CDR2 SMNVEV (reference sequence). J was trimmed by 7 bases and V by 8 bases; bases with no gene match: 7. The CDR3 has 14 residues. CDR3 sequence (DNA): TGTGCCAGCCGGACAGGGGGCGCAGGAAATGAGCAGTTCTTC. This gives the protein CASRTGGAGNEQFF.